This is a list of T cell receptor beta chains from one sample in a study of blood T cell repertoires in COVID-19. Sequencing used immunoSEQ multiplex PCR; TCRdb keeps in-frame clones, though not all of them. The sample comprises about 150,000 clones, approximately 80% of which are singletons, and roughly 0.58% rests with the top ten. Sequenced input: peripheral blood. These receptors all come from a man between 60 and 75 years old with acute or convalescent COVID-19. CDR3s include the opening cysteine and the closing phenylalanine or tryptophan. Fields, in order: D gene, J gene, clone size, V gene, CDR3 DNA, CDR3 protein. D genes are given only for firm matches. Size is stated for part of the rows, as once, few or many counts, or as a class when the clone is expanded.

D: TRBD1
J: TRBJ2-2
size: -
V: TRBV19
DNA: TGTGCCAGCAAGCACAGGGGCACCGGGGAGCTGTTTTTT
CDR3: CASKHRGTGELFF

D: -
J: TRBJ2-3
size: -
V: TRBV5-4
DNA: TGTGCCAGCAGCTTGGAATTGGGGGCCCCGGGTACGCAGTATTTT
CDR3: CASSLELGAPGTQYF

D: TRBD1
J: TRBJ1-2
size: few
V: TRBV10-3
DNA: TGTGCCATCAGACAGGGGGCCGACTATGGCTACACCTTC
CDR3: CAIRQGADYGYTF

D: -
J: TRBJ2-7
size: -
V: TRBV6-5
DNA: TGTGCCAGCACGTTTACCCGGGACGAGCAGTACTTC
CDR3: CASTFTRDEQYF

D: TRBD1
J: TRBJ1-5
size: few
V: TRBV7-2
DNA: TGTGCCAGCAGCCCGGACCGACGACAGGGGCCCCAGCATTTT
CDR3: CASSPDRRQGPQHF

D: -
J: TRBJ2-7
size: -
V: TRBV6-5
DNA: TGTGCCAGCAGCGCACAGGGTTACGAGCAGTACTTC
CDR3: CASSAQGYEQYF

D: TRBD2
J: TRBJ2-1
size: -
V: TRBV6-1
DNA: TGTGCCAGCAGTGAAGCCCAGCGGGTAGCGGGCGAGCAGTTCTTC
CDR3: CASSEAQRVAGEQFF

D: TRBD1
J: TRBJ1-2
size: few
V: TRBV3-1/TRBV3-2
DNA: TGTGCCAGCAGCCAAGACTGGAGACAGGGACAAAAGGACTATGGCTACACCTTC
CDR3: CASSQDWRQGQKDYGYTF

D: -
J: TRBJ2-3
size: once
V: TRBV7-2
DNA: TGTGCCAGCAGCTTAGGTGGAGGAACCCGCTTCACAGATACGCAGTATTTT
CDR3: CASSLGGGTRFTDTQYF

D: TRBD1
J: TRBJ2-2
size: -
V: TRBV5-1
DNA: TGCGCCAGCAGCAGCCTCAGGGGGCAGTTCGGGGAGCTGTTTTTT
CDR3: CASSSLRGQFGELFF

D: TRBD2
J: TRBJ2-3
size: -
V: TRBV7-7
DNA: TGTGCTAGCAGCCATTACGATGGACTAGCGGGAGGGGGCACAGATACGCAGTATTTT
CDR3: CASSHYDGLAGGGTDTQYF

D: -
J: TRBJ1-2
size: -
V: TRBV6-5
DNA: TGTGCCAGCAGCCCCGGACAGTTATATGGCTACACCTTC
CDR3: CASSPGQLYGYTF

D: -
J: TRBJ1-2
size: -
V: TRBV5-1
DNA: TGCGCCAGCAGCTTGAACAAGATCAACTATGGCTACACCTTC
CDR3: CASSLNKINYGYTF

D: -
J: TRBJ1-1
size: -
V: TRBV6-5
DNA: TGTGCCAGCAGTTACAGCCTTCTAGCGAACACTGAAGCTTTCTTT
CDR3: CASSYSLLANTEAFF

D: -
J: TRBJ1-5
size: -
V: TRBV6-4
DNA: TGTGCCAGCAGTGACCCGCCGGCCCGGGGAGGGGATCAGCCCCAGCATTTT
CDR3: CASSDPPARGGDQPQHF

D: TRBD1
J: TRBJ1-1
size: -
V: TRBV28
DNA: TGTGCCAGCAGTTTATACAGGGGGGCGCTGGGGGAAGCTTTCTTT
CDR3: CASSLYRGALGEAFF

D: TRBD2
J: TRBJ2-3
size: once
V: TRBV3-1/TRBV3-2
DNA: TGTGCCAGCAGCCAAAGTTGTCCCAGCGGGACTCAGAGGCCCCACACAGATACGCAGTATTTT
CDR3: CASSQSCPSGTQRPHTDTQYF

D: -
J: TRBJ2-3
size: -
V: TRBV5-6
DNA: TGTGCCAGCAGCTTGGGACAGGTCACAGATACGCAGTATTTT
CDR3: CASSLGQVTDTQYF

D: TRBD2
J: TRBJ2-3
size: few
V: TRBV2
DNA: TGTGCCAGCAGTGAAGGTAGCGGGACGAACACAGATACGCAGTATTTT
CDR3: CASSEGSGTNTDTQYF

D: TRBD1
J: TRBJ1-2
size: -
V: TRBV6-5
DNA: TGTGCCAGCAGCCGACAGGGGGCTAGGGATGGCTACACCTTC
CDR3: CASSRQGARDGYTF

D: -
J: TRBJ2-2
size: -
V: TRBV7-3
DNA: TGTGCCAGCCGGGCGGGGGCCGTGGCCACCGGGGAGCTGTTTTTT
CDR3: CASRAGAVATGELFF

D: TRBD2
J: TRBJ2-2
size: -
V: TRBV19
DNA: TGTGCCAGTAGCAGTAGCGGGGGGATCGGGGAGCTGTTTTTT
CDR3: CASSSSGGIGELFF

D: TRBD1
J: TRBJ1-5
size: -
V: TRBV19
DNA: TGTGCCACCCAGAACCGGGACAGGGTCAATCAGCCCCAGCATTTT
CDR3: CATQNRDRVNQPQHF

D: TRBD2
J: TRBJ2-2
size: -
V: TRBV10-3
DNA: TGTGCCACCTCGGGGACTAGCGGGAGGTTCGGCACCGGGGAGCTGTTTTTT
CDR3: CATSGTSGRFGTGELFF

D: -
J: TRBJ1-4
size: -
V: TRBV4-2
DNA: TGTGCCAGCAGCCCGTGGGATGGACAGACTAATGAAAAACTGTTTTTT
CDR3: CASSPWDGQTNEKLFF

D: -
J: TRBJ2-3
size: -
V: TRBV19
DNA: TGTGCCAGTAGGATACGGGGTACAGATACGCAGTATTTT
CDR3: CASRIRGTDTQYF

D: TRBD1
J: TRBJ2-7
size: -
V: TRBV6-5
DNA: TGTGCCAGCAGAGACGGGACAGGGCTTTACGAGCAGTACTTC
CDR3: CASRDGTGLYEQYF

D: -
J: TRBJ1-1
size: -
V: TRBV7-9
DNA: TGTGCCAGCAGCTTTACGGTGAACACTGAAGCTTTCTTT
CDR3: CASSFTVNTEAFF

D: -
J: TRBJ2-2
size: -
V: TRBV7-2
DNA: TGTGCCAGCAGCGCCGAGCAGAACACCGGGGAGCTGTTTTTT
CDR3: CASSAEQNTGELFF

D: TRBD1
J: TRBJ2-7
size: -
V: TRBV27
DNA: TGTGCCAGCAGTCCCCCCCCCGGGGACAGGGGGACGTACGAGCAGTACTTC
CDR3: CASSPPPGDRGTYEQYF

D: TRBD1
J: TRBJ1-6
size: -
V: TRBV18
DNA: TGTGCCAGCTCACCTAGGACAGGGGTCAATTCACCCCTCCACTTT
CDR3: CASSPRTGVNSPLHF

D: TRBD1
J: TRBJ1-2
size: -
V: TRBV2
DNA: TGTGCCAGCAGCCTGACAGGGATGGGGACCTATGGCTACACCTTC
CDR3: CASSLTGMGTYGYTF

D: -
J: TRBJ2-3
size: -
V: TRBV4-3
DNA: TGCGCCAGCAGCCAAGGGGTCAGGGGCACAGATACGCAGTATTTT
CDR3: CASSQGVRGTDTQYF

D: TRBD2
J: TRBJ2-7
size: -
V: TRBV19
DNA: TGTGCCAGTAGTGCGTCTAGCGGGGGGTACTACGAGCAGTACTTC
CDR3: CASSASSGGYYEQYF

D: -
J: TRBJ2-3
size: once
V: TRBV4-2
DNA: TGTGCCAGCGCAAGGGGCGGGGTGGGGGATACGCAGTATTTT
CDR3: CASARGGVGDTQYF

D: TRBD1
J: TRBJ2-3
size: -
V: TRBV2
DNA: TGTGCCAGCAGTGAAAAGGGGGCAGCGACAGATACGCAGTATTTT
CDR3: CASSEKGAATDTQYF

D: TRBD1
J: TRBJ1-4
size: few
V: TRBV28
DNA: TGTGCCAGCGCACTAGACAGGGCAGCTAATGAAAAACTGTTTTTT
CDR3: CASALDRAANEKLFF

D: TRBD2
J: TRBJ2-1
size: -
V: TRBV5-1
DNA: TGCGCCAGCAGCTTGGAAGCGGGGGCCGGATACAATGAGCAGTTCTTC
CDR3: CASSLEAGAGYNEQFF

D: TRBD1
J: TRBJ2-3
size: -
V: TRBV6-5
DNA: TGTGCCAGCAGTTACTCGGACAGGGGAAGAACAGATACGCAGTATTTT
CDR3: CASSYSDRGRTDTQYF

D: -
J: TRBJ2-7
size: -
V: TRBV9
DNA: TGTGCCAGCAGCTCCAGACTAGGCGAGCAGTACTTC
CDR3: CASSSRLGEQYF

D: TRBD2
J: TRBJ2-1
size: -
V: TRBV2
DNA: TGTGCCAGCAGTGCACTAGCGGGAGGCACTAATGAGCAGTTCTTC
CDR3: CASSALAGGTNEQFF

D: -
J: TRBJ1-6
size: -
V: TRBV9
DNA: TGTGCCAGCAGCGTAGGGAGGGGCTCGGGGAATTCACCCCTCCACTTT
CDR3: CASSVGRGSGNSPLHF

D: -
J: TRBJ2-2
size: -
V: TRBV7-8
DNA: TGTGCCAGCAGCTCCGGGACATTCGGGGAGCTGTTTTTT
CDR3: CASSSGTFGELFF

D: TRBD1
J: TRBJ1-4
size: -
V: TRBV4-2
DNA: TGTGCCAGCAGTCAGGACAGGGGCGGAGGGAATGAAAAACTGTTTTTT
CDR3: CASSQDRGGGNEKLFF

D: TRBD2
J: TRBJ2-7
size: -
V: TRBV5-1
DNA: TGCGCCAGCAGCGATTTAACTAGCGGGAGTACTAACGAGCAGTACTTC
CDR3: CASSDLTSGSTNEQYF

D: -
J: TRBJ1-3
size: once
V: TRBV30
DNA: TGTGCCTGGAGTAAACAGAATGGAAACACCATATATTTT
CDR3: CAWSKQNGNTIYF

D: -
J: TRBJ1-2
size: -
V: TRBV30
DNA: TGTGCCTGGAGTGTTAAGAGTGCCTATGGCTACACCTTC
CDR3: CAWSVKSAYGYTF

D: TRBD1
J: TRBJ1-5
size: -
V: TRBV2
DNA: TGTGCCAGCAGTGAATCAACAGGGGCCCAGCCCCAGCATTTT
CDR3: CASSESTGAQPQHF

D: TRBD1
J: TRBJ1-1
size: -
V: TRBV2
DNA: TGTGCCAGCAGTACCCGACAGGGGGCTGAAGCTTTCTTT
CDR3: CASSTRQGAEAFF

D: -
J: TRBJ2-7
size: -
V: TRBV14
DNA: TGTGCCAGCAGCCAAGGTCAACTTACCTTCTACGAGCAGTACTTC
CDR3: CASSQGQLTFYEQYF

D: -
J: TRBJ2-7
size: -
V: TRBV27
DNA: TGTGCCAGCAGTCCCAGACAGGCCTTGGTGAGCGAGCAGTACTTC
CDR3: CASSPRQALVSEQYF

D: -
J: TRBJ2-7
size: few
V: TRBV6-5
DNA: TGTGCCAGCGGAGTTTCGAGCTACGAGCAGTACTTC
CDR3: CASGVSSYEQYF

D: -
J: TRBJ1-1
size: -
V: TRBV21-1
DNA: TGTGCCAGCAGCAAAGGGGGGACAGGGGGCAGCTCGAACACTGAAGCTTTCTTT
CDR3: CASSKGGTGGSSNTEAFF

D: -
J: TRBJ2-7
size: -
V: TRBV4-3
DNA: TGCGCCAGCAGCCAAGATCCGGGGGTGGGATGGTACGAGCAGTACTTC
CDR3: CASSQDPGVGWYEQYF

D: -
J: TRBJ2-7
size: -
V: TRBV11-2
DNA: TGTGCCAGCAGCACGCACATAAACGCCTACGAGCAGTACTTC
CDR3: CASSTHINAYEQYF